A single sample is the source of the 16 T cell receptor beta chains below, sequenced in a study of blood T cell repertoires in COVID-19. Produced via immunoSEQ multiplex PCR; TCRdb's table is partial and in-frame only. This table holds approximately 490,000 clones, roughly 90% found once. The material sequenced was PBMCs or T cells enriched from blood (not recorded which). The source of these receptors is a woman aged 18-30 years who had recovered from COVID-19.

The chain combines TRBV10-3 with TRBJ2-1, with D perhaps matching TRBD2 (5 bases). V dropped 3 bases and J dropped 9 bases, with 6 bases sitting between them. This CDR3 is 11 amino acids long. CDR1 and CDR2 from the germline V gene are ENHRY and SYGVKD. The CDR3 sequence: CAISESGEQFF. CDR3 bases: TGTGCCATCAGTGAAAGCGGTGAGCAGTTCTTC.

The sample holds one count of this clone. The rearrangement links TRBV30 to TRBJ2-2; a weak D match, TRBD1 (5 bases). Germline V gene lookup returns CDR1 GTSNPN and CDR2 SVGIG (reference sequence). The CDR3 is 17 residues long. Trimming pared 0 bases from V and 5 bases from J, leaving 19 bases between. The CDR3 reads CAWSVGRVSTRTGELFF. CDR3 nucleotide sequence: TGTGCCTGGAGTGTTGGCAGGGTCTCTACGAGGACCGGGGAGCTGTTTTTT.

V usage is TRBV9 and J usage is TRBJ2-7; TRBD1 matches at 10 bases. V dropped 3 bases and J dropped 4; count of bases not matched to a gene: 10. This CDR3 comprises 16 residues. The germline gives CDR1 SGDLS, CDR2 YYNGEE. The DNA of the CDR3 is TGTGCCAGCAGCGCCGATGACGGACAGGGGGAATACGAGCAGTACTTC. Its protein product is CASSADDGQGEYEQYF.

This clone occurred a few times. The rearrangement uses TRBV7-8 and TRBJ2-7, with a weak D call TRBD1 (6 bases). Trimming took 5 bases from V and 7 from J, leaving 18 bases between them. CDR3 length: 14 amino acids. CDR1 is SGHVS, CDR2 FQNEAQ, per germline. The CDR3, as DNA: TGTGCCAGCAGCCAGGCGACAGGTCCTGGAGAGCAGTACTTC. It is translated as CASSQATGPGEQYF. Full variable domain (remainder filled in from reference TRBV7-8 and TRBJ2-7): GAGVSQSPRYKVAKRGQDVALRCDPISGHVSLFWYQQALGQGPEFLTYFQNEAQLDKSGLPSDRFFAERPEGSVSTLKIQRTQQEDSAVYLCASSQATGPGEQYFGPGTRLTVT.

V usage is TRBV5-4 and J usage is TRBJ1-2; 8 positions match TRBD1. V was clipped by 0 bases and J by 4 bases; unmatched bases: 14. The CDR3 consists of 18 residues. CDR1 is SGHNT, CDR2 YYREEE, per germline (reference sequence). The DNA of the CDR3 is TGTGCCAGCAGCTTGGTAGGGACAGCCTACACAGGGGGCTATGGCTACACCTTC. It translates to CASSLVGTAYTGGYGYTF. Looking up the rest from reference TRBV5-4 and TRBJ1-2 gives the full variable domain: ETGVTQSPTHLIKTRGQQVTLRCSSQSGHNTVSWYQQALGQGPQFIFQYYREEENGRGNFPPRFSGLQFPNYSSELNVNALELDDSALYLCASSLVGTAYTGGYGYTFGSGTRLTVV.

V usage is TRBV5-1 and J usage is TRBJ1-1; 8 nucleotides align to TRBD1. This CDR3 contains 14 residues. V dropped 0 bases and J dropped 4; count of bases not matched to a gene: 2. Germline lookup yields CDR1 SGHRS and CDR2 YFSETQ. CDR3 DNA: TGCGCCAGCAGCTTGGCCAGGGGGCCCACTGAAGCTTTCTTT. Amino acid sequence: CASSLARGPTEAFF.

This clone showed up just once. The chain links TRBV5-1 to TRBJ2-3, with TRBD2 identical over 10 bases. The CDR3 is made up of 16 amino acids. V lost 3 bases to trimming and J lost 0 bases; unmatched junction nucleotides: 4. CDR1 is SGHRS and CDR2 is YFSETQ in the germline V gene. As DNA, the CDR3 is TGCGCCAGCAGCTCGACTAGCGGGTCTAGCACAGATACGCAGTATTTT. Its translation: CASSSTSGSSTDTQYF.

Here the CDR3 reads CASSPDGGDTQYF. CDR3 sequence (DNA): TGCGCCAGCAGCCCCGACGGCGGAGATACGCAGTATTTT. The rearrangement links TRBV5-1 to TRBJ2-3; no definite D call. Trimming left V 4 bases short and J 5 bases short, with 11 bases between. Germline CDR1 is SGHRS and CDR2 is YFSETQ. The CDR3 has 13 amino acids.

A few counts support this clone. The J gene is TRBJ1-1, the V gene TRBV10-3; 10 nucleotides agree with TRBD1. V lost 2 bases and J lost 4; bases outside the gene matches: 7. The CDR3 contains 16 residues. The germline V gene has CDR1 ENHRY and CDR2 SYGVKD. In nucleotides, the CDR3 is TGTGCCATCAGTGAGAGATGGGACAGGGGCGGCACTGAAGCTTTCTTT. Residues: CAISERWDRGGTEAFF.

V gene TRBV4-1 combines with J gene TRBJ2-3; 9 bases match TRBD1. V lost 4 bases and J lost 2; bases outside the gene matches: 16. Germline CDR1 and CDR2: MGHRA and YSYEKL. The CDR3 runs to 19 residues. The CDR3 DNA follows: TGCGCCAGCAGCCGGACATGGACAGGGGCGTCTTCGGACACAGATACGCAGTATTTT. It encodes CASSRTWTGASSDTDTQYF.

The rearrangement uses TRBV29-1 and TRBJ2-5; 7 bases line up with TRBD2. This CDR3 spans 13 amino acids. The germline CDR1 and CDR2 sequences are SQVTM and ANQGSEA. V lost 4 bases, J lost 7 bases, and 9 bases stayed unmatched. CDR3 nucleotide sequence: TGCAGCGTTGCGGGGAGGGAATGGGGGACCCAGTACTTC. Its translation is CSVAGREWGTQYF.

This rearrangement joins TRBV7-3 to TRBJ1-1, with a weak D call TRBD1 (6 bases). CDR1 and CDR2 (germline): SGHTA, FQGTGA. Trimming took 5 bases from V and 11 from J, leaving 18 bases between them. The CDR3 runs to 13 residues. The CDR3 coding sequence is TGTGCCAGCAGCAACCTAATAGGGGGTACGGCTTTCTTT. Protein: CASSNLIGGTAFF.

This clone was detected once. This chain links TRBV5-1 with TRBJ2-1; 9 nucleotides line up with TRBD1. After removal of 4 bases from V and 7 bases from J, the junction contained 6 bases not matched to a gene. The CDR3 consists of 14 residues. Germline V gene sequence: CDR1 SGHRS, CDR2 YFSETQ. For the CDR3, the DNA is TGCGCCAGCAGCCTCGGGACAGGGATGAATGAGCAGTTCTTC. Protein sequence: CASSLGTGMNEQFF.

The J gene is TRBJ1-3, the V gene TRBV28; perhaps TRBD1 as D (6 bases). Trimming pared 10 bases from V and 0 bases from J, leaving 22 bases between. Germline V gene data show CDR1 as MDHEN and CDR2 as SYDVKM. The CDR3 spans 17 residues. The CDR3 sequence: CATFPDQTGHSGNTIYF. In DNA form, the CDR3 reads TGTGCCACCTTCCCCGACCAGACAGGACACTCTGGAAACACCATATATTTT. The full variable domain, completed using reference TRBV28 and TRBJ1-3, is DVKVTQSSRYLVKRTGEKVFLECVQDMDHENMFWYRQDPGLGLRLIYFSYDVKMKEKGDIPEGYSVSREKKERFSLILESASTNQTSMYLCATFPDQTGHSGNTIYFGEGSWLTVV.

CDR3 in amino acids: CASSLLFSGTKPPRMNTEAFF. CDR3 bases: TGCGCCAGCAGCCTTCTTTTTTCCGGGACAAAGCCCCCCCGCATGAACACTGAAGCTTTCTTT. The chain carries TRBV4-1 and TRBJ1-1; D possibly corresponds to TRBD1 (6 bases). Trimming pared 4 bases from V and 0 bases from J, leaving 30 bases between. The CDR3 is 21 residues long. CDR1 is MGHRA and CDR2 is YSYEKL in the germline V gene.

The CDR3: CASSLLGDTGELFF. In DNA, the CDR3 is TGTGCCAGCAGCTTGTTAGGAGACACCGGGGAGCTGTTTTTT. V gene TRBV5-5 combines with J gene TRBJ2-2; D gene uncertain. The V gene lost 1 base and the J gene lost 3 bases, with 7 bases spanning the gap. CDR3 length: 14 amino acids. In germline, CDR1 is SGHKS, CDR2 YYEKEE (reference sequence).